The TCR beta chain described here comes from a study of metastatic and nonmetastatic thyroid tumors. Study as a whole: Patients with malignant and benign thyroid disease provided blood and tumor or nodule tissue, whose repertoires were compared. Study findings and constraints: Significantly higher TCR beta diversity was reportedly seen in malignant thyroid tumors than benign nodules, in blood and tumor.

This CDR3 spans 13 amino acids. CDR1 is SGHRS, CDR2 YFSETQ, per germline. The J segment lost 4 bases and the V segment lost 5 bases, leaving 5 bases of the junction unmatched. Original processing methods: It was from CDR3 differences across clinicopathological groups that a distant-metastasis classifier for papillary thyroid cancer was built. Using MiXCR, TCRdb reanalyzed the PCR reads. The V and J calls shown here were made by TCRdb, not taken from the authors' results. Among 30,000 to 45,000 clones listed, roughly 50% were seen once. Comments on this clone: Its antigen remains unknown.

All patients were treatment-naive before thyroid surgery. V gene TRBV5-1 combines with J gene TRBJ1-2, with 7 positions matching TRBD1. The source is a male donor with papillary thyroid cancer or a benign thyroid nodule (not recorded which). Some clones in this sample may be carry-over from other donors' samples. Sequenced input: tumor tissue. CDR3 sequence: CASRPGTAYGYTF. Written as DNA, the CDR3 is TGCGCCAGCAGACCCGGGACAGCCTATGGCTACACCTTC.